The 11 T cell receptor beta chains below all came from one sample that was sequenced in a study of technical replicates of blood from several donors. TCRdb's copy holds only in-frame clones and misses some; the assay was immunoSEQ multiplex PCR. Of nearly 80,000 clones listed, approximately 96% are singletons. Sequencing input: T cells isolated from PBMCs. These receptors all come from a human donor in good health.

The V gene is TRBV7-2, the J gene TRBJ2-7, with no clear D. Per germline, CDR1 SGHTA and CDR2 FQGNSA. Trimming stripped 3 bases from V and 0 bases from J, with 6 bases between. The CDR3 is 13 amino acids. CDR3 loop: CASSFVDSYEQYF. CDR3 in DNA: TGTGCCAGCAGCTTTGTAGACTCCTACGAGCAGTACTTC.

This chain joins TRBV7-9 and TRBJ2-7; TRBD2 aligns across 7 bases. Germline values: CDR1 SEHNR, CDR2 FQNEAQ (reference sequence). CDR3 length equals 14 residues. V was pared by 1 base and J by 0 bases, with 0 bases of the junction left unmatched. The CDR3 sequence is CASSLVAGSYEQYF. The CDR3 DNA sequence: TGTGCCAGCAGCTTAGTAGCGGGCTCCTACGAGCAGTACTTC. Supplemented by reference TRBV7-9 and TRBJ2-7, the full variable domain reads DTGVSQNPRHKITKRGQNVTFRCDPISEHNRLYWYRQTLGQGPEFLTYFQNEAQLEKSRLLSDRFSAERPKGSFSTLEIQRTEQGDSAMYLCASSLVAGSYEQYFGPGTRLTVT.

This chain uses TRBV7-3 with TRBJ2-1, with TRBD2 identical over 15 bases. Germline-derived CDR1 and CDR2 are SGHTA and FQGTGA. The J segment lost 10 bases and the V segment lost 2 bases, leaving 0 bases of the junction unmatched. This CDR3 is 14 amino acids long. CDR3: CASSLGLAGGEQFF. In DNA form, the CDR3 reads TGTGCCAGCAGCTTAGGACTAGCGGGAGGGGAGCAGTTCTTC. Variable domain in full (rest from reference TRBV7-3 and TRBJ2-1): GAGVSQTPSNKVTEKGKYVELRCDPISGHTALYWYRQSLGQGPEFLIYFQGTGAADDSGLPNDRFFAVRPEGSVSTLKIQRTERGDSAVYLCASSLGLAGGEQFFGPGTRLTVL.

The chain has TRBV7-9 and TRBJ2-1; the D gene is possibly TRBD2 (6 bases). Trimming took off 5 bases at V and 5 bases at J, with 16 bases between the two ends. The CDR3 has 15 amino acids. Per germline, CDR1 SEHNR and CDR2 FQNEAQ (reference sequence). Written as DNA, the CDR3 is TGTGCCAGCAGCCTTGCCGGGACTCCGAACAATGAGCAGTTCTTC. Protein sequence: CASSLAGTPNNEQFF.

V and J are TRBV28 and TRBJ2-7; 7 bases align to TRBD1. The CDR3 spans 14 residues. V was pared by 4 bases and J by 2 bases, with 5 bases of the junction left unmatched. Germline CDR1 reads MDHEN; CDR2 reads SYDVKM. In DNA, the CDR3 is TGTGCCAGCAGTTCGGGACAGCCAACCTACGAGCAGTACTTC. Protein sequence: CASSSGQPTYEQYF.

J is TRBJ2-3 and V is TRBV7-2, with 12 nucleotides matching TRBD2. The CDR3 has 16 residues. From germline, CDR1 is SGHTA and CDR2 FQGNSA. After removal of 5 bases from V and 6 bases from J, the junction contained 9 bases not matched to a gene. The CDR3 nucleotides are TGTGCCAGCAGCCGTTCAGGACTAGCGGGAATGGATACGCAGTATTTT. The encoded protein is CASSRSGLAGMDTQYF.

This clone showed up just once. The V gene is TRBV5-5, the J gene TRBJ2-7, with TRBD1 matching over 8 bases. J gave up 5 bases and V 1 base, and 5 bases lay outside the gene matches. Germline V gives CDR1 SGHKS, CDR2 YYEKEE (reference sequence). There are 14 residues in the CDR3. This chain's CDR3 is CASSLFQGAHEQYF. In DNA, the CDR3 is TGTGCCAGCAGCTTGTTTCAGGGGGCCCACGAGCAGTACTTC.

This clone came up many times. V and J are TRBV7-8 and TRBJ2-7; TRBD2 matches 11 bases. With 5 bases clipped from V and 2 bases from J, the junction kept 5 bases outside the gene matches. CDR1 is SGHVS, CDR2 FQNEAQ, per germline. CDR3 size: 15 residues. This CDR3 reads CASSVGLAVTYEQYF. The CDR3 bases are TGTGCCAGCAGCGTGGGACTAGCGGTGACCTACGAGCAGTACTTC.

The chain joins TRBV7-2 to TRBJ2-2; 7 bases align to TRBD2. There are 16 residues in the CDR3. Trimming took 7 bases from V and 5 from J; bases not matched to a gene: 13. CDR1 is SGHTA and CDR2 is FQGNSA in the germline V gene. The CDR3, as DNA: TGTGCCAGCACCCTTCGGAGGGAGGGAGAAACCGGGGAGCTGTTTTTT. Protein: CASTLRREGETGELFF.

This chain links TRBV4-2 with TRBJ2-5; weak D call: TRBD2 (5 bases). The CDR3 sequence is 15 residues long. The germline V gene encodes CDR1 LGHNA and CDR2 YNFKEQ. V was trimmed by 0 bases and J by 1 base, leaving 9 bases between them. Here the CDR3 DNA reads TGTGCCAGCAGCCAAGAATGGACTTCCCAAGAGACCCAGTACTTC. Residues: CASSQEWTSQETQYF.

The genes are TRBV9 and TRBJ1-4; D is perhaps TRBD1 (6 bases). Trimming took 3 bases from V and 5 from J, leaving 14 bases between them. This CDR3 has 15 residues. The V gene's germline CDR1 is SGDLS and CDR2 YYNGEE. The CDR3 bases are TGTGCCAGCAGCGCATCTCAGGGGTGGAATGAAAAACTGTTTTTT. Amino acids: CASSASQGWNEKLFF.